Following are 26 T cell receptor beta chains from one sample sequenced in a study of cytomegalovirus exposure and HLA in healthy donors. This PCR relied on a set of 60 Vbeta primers and 13 Jbeta primers. Measured with immunoSEQ multiplex PCR; TCRdb has only the in-frame clones, and not every one. The sample holds approximately 170,000 clones, approximately 80% seen once. The specimen sequenced was PBMCs. Receptors originate from a male donor in good health and CMV-seronegative.

V and J are TRBV27 and TRBJ2-1; 10 bases line up with TRBD1. This CDR3 is built from 15 residues. Germline loops: CDR1 MNHEY, CDR2 SMNVEV (reference sequence). The J segment lost 7 bases and the V segment lost 6 bases, leaving 9 bases of the junction unmatched. The CDR3 DNA follows: TGTGCCAGCAGATGGACAGGGGGTTTGGGAAATGAGCAGTTCTTC. Protein product: CASRWTGGLGNEQFF.

V is TRBV19 and J is TRBJ1-5, with D unclear. The V and J ends lost 4 bases and 9 bases respectively, with 13 bases between them. The germline CDR1 and CDR2 sequences are LNHDA and SQIVND (reference sequence). The CDR3 runs to 13 residues. CDR3 protein: CASSSSPSRPQHF. DNA for the CDR3: TGTGCCAGTAGTAGTTCCCCCAGTCGGCCCCAGCATTTT.

V usage is TRBV5-5 and J usage is TRBJ1-2; a possible D gene is TRBD1 (5 bases). The CDR3 consists of 14 residues. Germline CDR1 SGHKS, CDR2 YYEKEE (reference sequence). Trimming took 7 bases from V and 4 from J, leaving 17 bases between them. CDR3: CASGTWGDAYGYTF. DNA of the CDR3: TGTGCCAGCGGGACCTGGGGGGATGCCTATGGCTACACCTTC.

This clone was seen once. The chain recombines TRBV6-4 with TRBJ2-7, with 9 bases matching TRBD1. The germline gives CDR1 MRHNA, CDR2 SNTAGT. The junction had 8 bases not matched to a gene; V was cut back by 2 bases and J by 6 bases. CDR3 size: 15 residues. This CDR3 reads CASSDPTGGIFEQYF. The DNA of the CDR3 is TGTGCCAGCAGTGACCCGACAGGGGGTATTTTCGAGCAGTACTTC.

V usage is TRBV19 and J usage is TRBJ2-7; TRBD2 agrees at 7 bases. This CDR3 spans 17 amino acids. The junction had 13 bases not matched to a gene; V was cut back by 4 bases and J by 1 base. CDR1 is LNHDA and CDR2 is SQIVND in the germline V gene (reference sequence). Written as DNA, the CDR3 is TGTGCCAGTAGTAAGGATATAAGCGGGAAGGTTTCCTACGAGCAGTACTTC. This codes for CASSKDISGKVSYEQYF.

Of note for this clone: An end of the junction does not agree with germline; a read error may underlie this. V and J are TRBV10-3 and TRBJ2-7, with 11 positions matching TRBD2. The CDR3 spans 14 residues. Germline CDR1 and CDR2: ENHRY and SYGVKD. The DNA for the CDR3 is TGTGCCATCAGTGGGGGACTAGCGGTCTACGTGCAGTACTTC. Its translation is CAISGGLAVYVQYF.

CDR3 protein: CASSVGAGVNTGELFF. The CDR3 DNA sequence: TGTGCCAGCAGCGTAGGTGCCGGGGTTAACACCGGGGAGCTGTTTTTT. The V and J genes are TRBV9 and TRBJ2-2, with TRBD2 as a possible D gene (5 bases). The CDR3 has 16 residues. Germline V gives CDR1 SGDLS, CDR2 YYNGEE. The germline V and J ends were trimmed by 0 bases and 2 bases, with 11 bases remaining between them.

The rearrangement links TRBV2 to TRBJ1-3, with D tentatively TRBD1 (5 bases). The V end was cut by 7 bases, the J end by 3 bases, with 16 bases between. CDR1 and CDR2 from the germline V gene are SNHLY and FYNNEI. The CDR3 runs 15 residues. DNA of the CDR3: TGTGCCAGCACCCCAGGGAGGGGAAATGGAAACACCATATATTTT. Translated: CASTPGRGNGNTIYF. Using reference TRBV2 and TRBJ1-3 for the parts outside the CDR3, the full variable domain is EPEVTQTPSHQVTQMGQEVILRCVPISNHLYFYWYRQILGQKVEFLVSFYNNEISEKSEIFDDQFSVERPDGSNFTLKIRSTKLEDSAMYFCASTPGRGNGNTIYFGEGSWLTVV.

This clone was recorded once. The V call is TRBV5-4, the J call TRBJ2-7; 8 bases align to TRBD2. This CDR3 is 14 amino acids long. Looked up from germline, CDR1 is SGHNT and CDR2 is YYREEE (reference sequence). The ends lost 4 bases at V and 2 bases at J; junction bases unmatched: 5. This CDR3 reads CASSLEGLAYEQYF. The CDR3 DNA reads as TGTGCCAGCAGCCTGGAGGGACTAGCCTACGAGCAGTACTTC. The full variable domain, in which reference TRBV5-4 and TRBJ2-7 provide the parts outside the CDR3, is ETGVTQSPTHLIKTRGQQVTLRCSSQSGHNTVSWYQQALGQGPQFIFQYYREEENGRGNFPPRFSGLQFPNYSSELNVNALELDDSALYLCASSLEGLAYEQYFGPGTRLTVT.

The chain employs TRBV19 and TRBJ1-5; D is possibly TRBD1 (6 bases). Germline-derived CDR1 and CDR2 are LNHDA and SQIVND (reference sequence). The length of the CDR3 is 16 residues. V was cut by 1 base and J by 4 bases, with 14 bases left in between. The CDR3 loop is CASSIGGTGSNQPQHF. The CDR3 DNA sequence: TGTGCCAGTAGTATAGGAGGAACAGGGAGTAATCAGCCCCAGCATTTT.

This clone was picked up one time. The chain carries TRBV13 and TRBJ2-1; a weak D match, TRBD2 (6 bases). CDR3 length equals 14 residues. Germline V gives CDR1 PRHDT, CDR2 FYEKMQ (reference sequence). V lost 4 bases and J lost 8, with 15 bases in between. CDR3 region: CASSYREYGDEQFF. CDR3 nucleotides: TGTGCCAGCAGCTATCGGGAGTACGGGGATGAGCAGTTCTTC.

The chain carries TRBV4-2 and TRBJ1-1; 7 bases match TRBD1. Per the germline V gene, CDR1 is LGHNA and CDR2 is YNFKEQ. The CDR3 sequence is 16 residues long. The J segment lost 5 bases and the V segment lost 0 bases, leaving 9 bases of the junction unmatched. CDR3 in DNA: TGTGCCAGCAGCCAAGATTCGGCAGGGGGTTATACTGAAGCTTTCTTT. It is translated as CASSQDSAGGYTEAFF.

The gene calls are TRBV5-4 and TRBJ2-7; tentatively, D is TRBD2 (5 bases). V was clipped by 3 bases and J by 2 bases, with 9 bases between them. The CDR3 spans 13 residues. The germline V gene encodes CDR1 SGHNT and CDR2 YYREEE (reference sequence). This chain's CDR3 is CASSWTPAYEQYF. As DNA, the CDR3 is TGTGCCAGCAGCTGGACTCCAGCCTACGAGCAGTACTTC.

With regard to this clone: Other nucleotide sequences from this sample produce the same CDR3. The chain recombines TRBV19 with TRBJ2-7; 7 nucleotides agree with TRBD1. With 1 base clipped from V and 2 bases from J, the junction kept 2 bases outside the gene matches. Germline assignment: CDR1 LNHDA and CDR2 SQIVND (reference sequence). The CDR3 has 14 amino acids. CDR3 sequence reads: CASSIGQGAYEQYF. Written as DNA, the CDR3 is TGTGCCAGTAGTATAGGGCAGGGGGCCTACGAGCAGTACTTC.

This clone has a handful of counts. J is TRBJ1-1 and V is TRBV2; perhaps TRBD1 as D (6 bases). The CDR3 runs to 12 residues. V lost 7 bases and J lost 3, with 9 bases in between. Germline values: CDR1 SNHLY, CDR2 FYNNEI. The CDR3 loop reads CASNPGDTEAFF. CDR3 in DNA: TGTGCCAGCAATCCAGGGGACACTGAAGCTTTCTTT.

The V and J genes are TRBV7-2 and TRBJ2-1; the D is unclear. CDR3 length: 15 residues. Deletions cut 5 bases from V and 0 bases from J, with 11 bases between. Germline CDR1 reads SGHTA; CDR2 reads FQGNSA. The CDR3 nucleotides are TGTGCCAGCAGCCCAGACTCGAGCTCCTACAATGAGCAGTTCTTC. Translated, it gives CASSPDSSSYNEQFF.

This clone was observed a single time. The genes are TRBV4-2 and TRBJ2-1, with 11 positions matching TRBD2. CDR3 length equals 15 residues. From germline, CDR1 is LGHNA and CDR2 YNFKEQ. Losses at the gene ends were 5 bases for V and 4 bases for J; bases not matched to a gene: 4. The CDR3 sequence is CASSSPSGGYNEQFF. CDR3 in DNA: TGTGCCAGCAGCTCTCCTAGCGGGGGGTACAATGAGCAGTTCTTC.

V is TRBV28 and J is TRBJ1-6; 7 bases line up with TRBD1. The J segment lost 10 bases and the V segment lost 6 bases, leaving 9 bases of the junction unmatched. The CDR3 loop spans 14 amino acids. CDR1 and CDR2 (germline): MDHEN, SYDVKM. CDR3 loop: CASRGGTVLSPLHF. The CDR3, as DNA: TGTGCCAGCAGGGGCGGGACAGTCTTATCACCCCTCCACTTT.

The genes are TRBV7-9 and TRBJ2-1; 14 bases are a match to TRBD2. The CDR3 is made up of 17 amino acids. V lost 0 bases and J lost 5; bases outside the gene matches: 3. Looked up from germline, CDR1 is SEHNR and CDR2 is FQNEAQ (reference sequence). The CDR3 is CASSLARGLAGDNEQFF. For the CDR3, the DNA is TGTGCCAGCAGCTTAGCGCGGGGACTAGCGGGAGACAATGAGCAGTTCTTC. Full variable domain (remainder filled in from reference TRBV7-9 and TRBJ2-1): DTGVSQNPRHKITKRGQNVTFRCDPISEHNRLYWYRQTLGQGPEFLTYFQNEAQLEKSRLLSDRFSAERPKGSFSTLEIQRTEQGDSAMYLCASSLARGLAGDNEQFFGPGTRLTVL.

This clone was detected once. This chain uses TRBV15 with TRBJ1-5; no reliable D call. Germline V lookup: CDR1 LNHNV, CDR2 YYDKDF (reference sequence). With 4 bases removed from V and 4 bases from J, the gap between germline ends came to 5 bases. This CDR3 region has 12 residues. The CDR3 spells CATSTGNQPQHF. The DNA of the CDR3 is TGTGCCACCAGCACGGGTAATCAGCCCCAGCATTTT.

This clone turned up a few times. The CDR3 DNA reads TGTGCCAGCAGACTAAACCGGGACAACCAAGAGACCCAGTACTTC. Its translation: CASRLNRDNQETQYF. The V and J genes are TRBV6-5 and TRBJ2-5; weak D call: TRBD1 (6 bases). The CDR3 extends over 15 amino acids. CDR1 is MNHEY and CDR2 is SVGAGI in the germline V gene. V was pared by 6 bases and J by 0 bases, with 14 bases between.

The rearrangement joins TRBV5-1 to TRBJ2-3, with a weak D call TRBD2 (7 bases). Trimming pared 3 bases from V and 0 bases from J, leaving 11 bases between. The CDR3 is made up of 15 amino acids. Germline CDR1 reads SGHRS; CDR2 reads YFSETQ. The CDR3 DNA sequence: TGCGCCAGCAGCTCCGGGGGGCCAAGCACAGATACGCAGTATTTT. Translation: CASSSGGPSTDTQYF.

The sample holds a few counts of this clone. The chain combines TRBV5-1 with TRBJ1-2; TRBD1 agrees at 10 bases. CDR1 and CDR2 (germline): SGHRS, YFSETQ. The CDR3 is 14 amino acids. Trimming removed 3 bases from V and 5 bases from J; junction bases left unmatched: 4. CDR3 region: CASSWDRGPYGYTF. The CDR3 region has the DNA TGCGCCAGCAGCTGGGACAGGGGACCATATGGCTACACCTTC. The full variable domain, its missing parts supplied by reference TRBV5-1 and TRBJ1-2, is KAGVTQTPRYLIKTRGQQVTLSCSPISGHRSVSWYQQTPGQGLQFLFEYFSETQRNKGNFPGRFSGRQFSNSRSEMNVSTLELGDSALYLCASSWDRGPYGYTFGSGTRLTVV.

This chain connects TRBV5-4 to TRBJ2-1; 8 nucleotides align to TRBD2. J was trimmed by 3 bases and V by 4 bases; bases with no gene match: 3. CDR3 length: 14 amino acids. Germline V gives CDR1 SGHNT, CDR2 YYREEE (reference sequence). CDR3 residues: CASSAGLDYNEQFF. The CDR3 DNA reads TGTGCCAGCAGCGCGGGACTAGACTACAATGAGCAGTTCTTC.

This CDR3 reads CASSALGLRRGANVLTF. In nucleotides, the CDR3 is TGTGCCAGCAGCGCCCTGGGACTCCGTCGTGGGGCCAACGTCCTGACTTTC. The chain employs TRBV7-2 and TRBJ2-6; maybe TRBD2 (6 bases). Germline loops: CDR1 SGHTA, CDR2 FQGNSA. Trimming cost V 5 bases and J 3 bases, with 17 bases left between them. The CDR3 covers 17 residues.

V usage is TRBV5-8 and J usage is TRBJ1-2; D gene unclear. V was cut by 4 bases and J by 4 bases, with 17 bases left in between. The CDR3 consists of 15 residues. Germline values: CDR1 SGHTS, CDR2 YDEGEE. The CDR3 loop reads CASSLLGPGGYGYTF. The DNA for the CDR3 is TGTGCCAGCAGCCTCCTGGGTCCAGGAGGCTATGGCTACACCTTC.